These 3 T cell receptor beta chains share one sample of origin, sequenced in a study of CD8+ T cells in alopecia areata. After isolation, RNA underwent reverse transcription to generate cDNA as the sequencing template. Here immunoSEQ multiplex PCR was the method, and the copy in TCRdb shows in-frame clones only, minus some. The profile shows over 110,000 clones, approximately 49% of them singletons. This specimen was CD4+ T cells sorted from blood, taken at week 0. These receptor sequences come from a human donor with alopecia areata.

This chain joins TRBV6-1 and TRBJ2-7; 8 positions agree with TRBD2. V shed 4 bases, J shed 6 bases, and the junction held 8 bases outside the gene matches. The germline V gene encodes CDR1 MNHNS and CDR2 SASEGT. The CDR3 loop spans 14 amino acids. The CDR3 sequence is CASSAGTRFGEQYF. CDR3 DNA sequence: TGTGCCAGCAGTGCAGGGACTAGGTTTGGCGAGCAGTACTTC.

This clone showed up just once. This chain uses TRBV7-2 with TRBJ2-7; D is uncertain. The V end was cut by 5 bases, the J end by 7 bases, with 21 bases between. The CDR3 covers 15 residues. Per the germline V gene, CDR1 is SGHTA and CDR2 is FQGNSA. The CDR3 here is CASSPRPPPLGEQYF. The CDR3 DNA follows: TGTGCCAGCAGCCCTCGACCACCACCACTTGGGGAGCAGTACTTC.

The chain joins TRBV25-1 to TRBJ1-1; D is unclear. This CDR3 comprises 12 residues. The germline V gene has CDR1 MGHDK and CDR2 SYGVNS. V lost 3 bases and J 11 bases, leaving 13 bases between the germline ends. The CDR3 DNA sequence: TGTGCCAGCAGTGAGGATCTCGGGAGGGCTTTCTTT. Protein sequence: CASSEDLGRAFF. Based on the CDR3 plus reference TRBV25-1 and TRBJ1-1, the full variable domain is EADIYQTPRYLVIGTGKKITLECSQTMGHDKMYWYQQDPGMELHLIHYSYGVNSTEKGDLSSESTVSRIRTEHFPLTLESARPSHTSQYLCASSEDLGRAFFGQGTRLTVV.